The 11 T cell receptor beta chains below were found in one sample sequenced in a study of T cell responses to AZD1222 COVID-19 vaccine. Some clones are missing from TCRdb's copy, which holds only in-frame ones; the method was immunoSEQ multiplex PCR. The sample has 120,000 to 150,000 clones, approximately 95% seen once. The source was peripheral blood, collected on day 0 of MenACWY control vaccination. The receptors derive from an adult in good health.

This clone was detected only once. The chain recombines TRBV18 with TRBJ2-1; TRBD1 matches at 8 bases. The CDR3 extends over 16 amino acids. J gave up 5 bases and V 1 base, and 7 bases lay outside the gene matches. Germline V gene data show CDR1 as KGHSH and CDR2 as LQKENI. The CDR3 region has the DNA TGTGCCAGCTCACCACAGAGGGACAGGAGCCACAATGAGCAGTTCTTC. It is translated as CASSPQRDRSHNEQFF.

In regard to this clone: The same CDR3 can be traced to other DNA sequences in this sample. The chain uses TRBV24-1 and TRBJ2-3; D is unresolved. V lost 1 base and J lost 5, with 3 bases in between. The CDR3 runs to 12 residues. The V gene's germline CDR1 is KGHDR and CDR2 SFDVKD. The CDR3 is CATSDFRDTQYF. CDR3 nucleotides: TGTGCCACCAGTGATTTTCGAGATACGCAGTATTTT.

As concerns this clone: This specimen includes other DNA sequences encoding the same CDR3. This rearrangement joins TRBV9 to TRBJ1-6; D gene ambiguous. The CDR3 is made up of 14 amino acids. Trimming removed 0 bases at V and 5 bases at J, with 6 bases between. Germline V gives CDR1 SGDLS, CDR2 YYNGEE. The CDR3 coding sequence is TGTGCCAGCAGCGTAGACGGAAATAATTCACCCCTCCACTTT. Residues: CASSVDGNNSPLHF.

The V gene is TRBV19, the J gene TRBJ2-1; no clear D. With 5 bases removed from V and 5 bases from J, the gap between germline ends came to 10 bases. From germline, CDR1 is LNHDA and CDR2 SQIVND (reference sequence). The CDR3 has 13 amino acids. The CDR3 region has the DNA TGTGCCAGTAGTCTGGATGCTAACAATGAGCAGTTCTTC. Residues: CASSLDANNEQFF.

This clone was observed a single time. The CDR3 DNA reads as TGTGCCAGCAGAACCGGGGACTACGAAGGCTACACCTTC. Amino acids: CASRTGDYEGYTF. V is TRBV6-5 and J is TRBJ1-2; the D gene is possibly TRBD1 (5 bases). CDR1 is MNHEY, CDR2 SVGAGI, per germline. CDR3 length: 13 residues. Trimming cost V 6 bases and J 8 bases, with 16 bases left between them.

CDR3 residues: CASSYDGGNQPQHF. For the CDR3, the DNA is TGCGCCAGCAGCTATGATGGCGGGAATCAGCCCCAGCATTTT. The chain has TRBV5-1 and TRBJ1-5; unclear D gene. Trimming shortened V by 3 bases and J by 4 bases, and 11 bases separated the two germline ends. Germline CDR1 reads SGHRS; CDR2 reads YFSETQ. CDR3 length: 14 residues.

The chain is built from TRBV19 and TRBJ2-4, with TRBD1 identical over 9 bases. The CDR3 loop spans 14 amino acids. Per the germline V gene, CDR1 is LNHDA and CDR2 is SQIVND (reference sequence). The trim removed 4 bases at V and 5 bases at J, leaving 3 bases unmatched. The CDR3 here is CASSTRTGENIQYF. In nucleotides, the CDR3 is TGTGCCAGTAGTACAAGGACAGGGGAAAACATTCAGTACTTC.

V gene TRBV18 combines with J gene TRBJ2-7; D is perhaps TRBD2 (5 bases). The CDR3 length is 14 residues. From germline, CDR1 is KGHSH and CDR2 LQKENI. With 4 bases removed from V and 6 bases from J, the gap between germline ends came to 16 bases. The CDR3 DNA follows: TGTGCCAGCTCACGTTCTGGGAATGAGGGCGAGCAGTACTTC. Protein product: CASSRSGNEGEQYF. The complete variable domain, with remaining parts taken from reference TRBV18 and TRBJ2-7, reads NAGVMQNPRHLVRRRGQEARLRCSPMKGHSHVYWYRQLPEEGLKFMVYLQKENIIDESGMPKERFSAEFPKEGPSILRIQQVVRGDSAAYFCASSRSGNEGEQYFGPGTRLTVT.

DNA for the CDR3: TGTGCCACCAGTGATATGTTGTCAGTTTGGGGGCAGTACTTC. Residues: CATSDMLSVWGQYF. The chain has TRBV24-1 and TRBJ2-7; D not resolved. V lost 3 bases and J lost 9, with 17 bases in between. CDR3 length equals 14 residues. Germline CDR1 KGHDR, CDR2 SFDVKD.

V usage is TRBV19 and J usage is TRBJ1-1; D might be TRBD1 (5 bases). The CDR3 totals 15 residues. V was cut by 3 bases and J by 1 base, with 12 bases left in between. Germline CDR1 is LNHDA and CDR2 is SQIVND (reference sequence). The chain's CDR3 is CASSIFGGTNTEAFF. CDR3 in DNA: TGTGCCAGTAGTATCTTTGGAGGGACGAACACTGAAGCTTTCTTT. Full variable domain (missing parts from reference TRBV19 and TRBJ1-1): DGGITQSPKYLFRKEGQNVTLSCEQNLNHDAMYWYRQDPGQGLRLIYYSQIVNDFQKGDIAEGYSVSREKKESFPLTVTSAQKNPTAFYLCASSIFGGTNTEAFFGQGTRLTVV.

This rearrangement joins TRBV19 to TRBJ2-3; 8 bases agree with TRBD2. The V gene's germline CDR1 is LNHDA and CDR2 SQIVND (reference sequence). The V segment lost 5 bases and the J segment 3 bases; nucleotides outside the gene matches: 7. There are 15 residues in the CDR3. Here the CDR3 DNA reads TGTGCCAGTAGTTACCGGGGGGGGTCGACAGATACGCAGTATTTT. As protein: CASSYRGGSTDTQYF.